Listed below are T cell receptor beta chains from one sample, sequenced in a study of blood T cells in healthy people across ages. TCRdb used MiXCR to reprocess the 5' RACE reads, holding one entry per CDR3 protein. This sample has approximately 780,000 distinct CDR3 sequences, with around a quarter found just once. The data were also submitted as part of a second study, on T cells of mothers and their children.

Input material: blood. The receptor source for this set is a boy between 10 and 17 years old in good health. CDR3s include the opening cysteine and the closing phenylalanine or tryptophan. For some rows the clone size is stated as once, few or many, or as a class when expanded; others skip it.

CDR3 protein: CASSAIQTGTGVWQYF; V gene: TRBV21-1; clone size: .; CDR3 length: 16
CDR3 protein: CASSQESGQVNLYEQYF; V gene: TRBV3-1; clone size: .; CDR3 length: 17
CDR3 protein: CASSETGRGQPQHF; V gene: TRBV2; clone size: .; CDR3 length: 14
CDR3 protein: CASSYSLSEQYF; V gene: TRBV6-6; clone size: few; CDR3 length: 12
CDR3 protein: CASSETSGGAYEQFF; V gene: TRBV2; clone size: .; CDR3 length: 15
CDR3 protein: CASSLGGTGGRGTEAFF; V gene: TRBV7-9; clone size: .; CDR3 length: 17
CDR3 protein: CASSLGAGNLVGETQYF; V gene: TRBV5-1; clone size: .; CDR3 length: 17
CDR3 protein: CATSRETGTGGAETQYF; V gene: TRBV15; clone size: .; CDR3 length: 17
CDR3 protein: CASSPARWFGSEQYF; V gene: TRBV7-8; clone size: .; CDR3 length: 15
CDR3 protein: CSATGPGNTIYF; V gene: TRBV20-1; clone size: many; CDR3 length: 12
CDR3 protein: CASRLQGYYGYTF; V gene: TRBV12-3/TRBV12-4; clone size: few; CDR3 length: 13
CDR3 protein: CASSVDGALAKNIQYF; V gene: TRBV9; clone size: .; CDR3 length: 16
CDR3 protein: CASSAQGLINTGELFF; V gene: TRBV9; clone size: few; CDR3 length: 16
CDR3 protein: CASSQVPGTGGLETQYF; V gene: TRBV14; clone size: few; CDR3 length: 17
CDR3 protein: CASSPWDRGGYNEQFF; V gene: TRBV11-2; clone size: few; CDR3 length: 16
CDR3 protein: CASSARVTGIGNSPLHF; V gene: TRBV9; clone size: .; CDR3 length: 17
CDR3 protein: CASSQGTSGFQETQYF; V gene: TRBV3-1; clone size: .; CDR3 length: 16